This TCR beta chain stems from a study of blood T cell repertoires in COVID-19. Assay used: immunoSEQ multiplex PCR; TCRdb lists only in-frame clones, some missing. The repertoire has around 250,000 clones, 80% to 90% of them found once; the top ten carry under 2.5%. Assignments of participants to cohorts depended upon their own reported clinical history. Recovered Cohort 3 donors showed two negative PCRs, clearance, or symptom resolution. CDR1 is SGHNT and CDR2 is YYREEE in the germline V gene (reference sequence). This CDR3 contains 14 residues. With 4 bases clipped from V and 0 bases from J, the junction kept 3 bases outside the gene matches.

The chain links TRBV5-4 to TRBJ1-1, with 7 bases aligning to TRBD1. The sequence came from a woman aged 45-65 years who had recovered from COVID-19. Sequenced sample: PBMCs or T cells enriched from blood (not recorded which). The CDR3: CASSEGQMNTEAFF. The CDR3 coding sequence is TGTGCCAGCAGCGAGGGACAGATGAACACTGAAGCTTTCTTT.